Below, 20 T cell receptor beta chains from the same sample are listed, as sequenced in a study of T cell responses to AZD1222 COVID-19 vaccine. Repertoires were generated with immunoSEQ multiplex PCR, while TCRdb's copy carries only in-frame clones and drops some. The data hold about 150,000 clones, with more than 85% observed a single time. The specimen comprised peripheral blood, sampled on day 0 of AZD1222 vaccination. The origin of the receptors is an adult in good health.

To note about this clone: Other DNA sequences within the sample encode an identical CDR3. The chain combines TRBV12-3 or TRBV12-4 with TRBJ2-7, with TRBD1 as a possible D gene (5 bases). V was trimmed by 6 bases and J by 3 bases, leaving 9 bases between them. The CDR3 sequence is 12 residues long. CDR3 in DNA: TGTGCCAGCAGCCCGACAGTCTACGAGCAGTACTTC. Its translation: CASSPTVYEQYF.

The V gene is TRBV27, the J gene TRBJ2-1; the match to TRBD2 covers 7 bases. The V gene end was trimmed by 0 bases and the J gene end by 1 base; junction bases not matched to a gene: 3. The CDR3 is 16 residues long. Germline CDR1 is MNHEY and CDR2 is SMNVEV (reference sequence). This CDR3 reads CASSLSAGESYNEQFF. The CDR3 coding sequence is TGTGCCAGCAGTTTATCTGCGGGAGAATCCTACAATGAGCAGTTCTTC.

This clone was seen only a few times. V and J are TRBV28 and TRBJ1-2; 8 bases agree with TRBD1. V gave up 6 bases and J gave up 8 bases; unmatched junction bases: 8. The CDR3 contains 13 residues. Germline lookup yields CDR1 MDHEN and CDR2 SYDVKM. DNA of the CDR3: TGTGCCAGCAGACCCCGGACAGGGCTAGGCTACACCTTC. As protein: CASRPRTGLGYTF.

The chain employs TRBV28 and TRBJ1-2, with 7 bases identical to TRBD1. Germline values: CDR1 MDHEN, CDR2 SYDVKM. CDR3 length: 13 amino acids. With 8 bases clipped from V and 6 bases from J, the junction kept 9 bases outside the gene matches. CDR3 in DNA: TGTGCCAGCGGGTTACAGGGGTTGGATGGCTACACCTTC. Protein product: CASGLQGLDGYTF.

This rearrangement joins TRBV28 to TRBJ1-2; no reliable D call. Germline loops: CDR1 MDHEN, CDR2 SYDVKM. The CDR3 is made up of 13 amino acids. With 6 bases removed from V and 8 bases from J, the gap between germline ends came to 16 bases. The CDR3 reads CASSNGGLYGYTF. The CDR3 DNA reads as TGTGCCAGCAGCAATGGAGGACTTTACGGCTACACCTTC.

The V gene is TRBV6-4, the J gene TRBJ1-5; a weak D match, TRBD1 (6 bases). V was shortened by 7 bases and J by 8 bases, with 9 bases between the two germline ends. The CDR3 is made up of 11 amino acids. Germline-derived CDR1 and CDR2 are MRHNA and SNTAGT. The chain's CDR3 is CASMRGKPQHF. CDR3 coding DNA: TGTGCCAGCATGAGGGGGAAGCCCCAGCATTTT.

This clone was seen once. This chain links TRBV4-3 with TRBJ1-5, with a tentative D call TRBD1 (6 bases). With 0 bases removed from V and 4 bases from J, the gap between germline ends came to 10 bases. CDR3 length: 15 residues. Germline CDR1 is LGHNA and CDR2 is YSLEER. CDR3 nucleotides: TGCGCCAGCAGCCAAGATGGACAGCTAAATCAGCCCCAGCATTTT. It codes for CASSQDGQLNQPQHF.

The rearrangement links TRBV7-3 to TRBJ2-1; 8 nucleotides align to TRBD2. The CDR3 is 16 residues long. V was pared by 4 bases and J by 4 bases, with 9 bases of the junction left unmatched. Germline CDR1 and CDR2: SGHTA and FQGTGA. CDR3 protein: CASSSVRGTRYNEQFF. Here the CDR3 DNA reads TGTGCCAGCAGCTCCGTCCGTGGGACTAGATACAATGAGCAGTTCTTC.

The V gene is TRBV19, the J gene TRBJ2-7; D unresolved. The germline V gene encodes CDR1 LNHDA and CDR2 SQIVND (reference sequence). The CDR3 covers 13 residues. Trimming shortened V by 9 bases and J by 0 bases, and 12 bases separated the two germline ends. CDR3 sequence: CASSSSISYEQYF. The CDR3 DNA follows: TGTGCCAGCAGCAGCAGTATCTCCTACGAGCAGTACTTC.

This clone was recorded once. The rearrangement joins TRBV11-3 to TRBJ1-2; possible D gene TRBD1, 5 bases. V lost 2 bases, J lost 7 bases, and 14 bases lay in between. Germline lookup yields CDR1 SGHNT and CDR2 YENEEA. This CDR3 contains 14 residues. The CDR3 here is CASSLRASQGGYTF. The CDR3 nucleotides are TGTGCCAGCAGCTTAAGGGCCTCCCAGGGTGGCTACACCTTC.

The chain uses TRBV7-8 and TRBJ1-1; possibly TRBD1 for D (6 bases). Germline values: CDR1 SGHVS, CDR2 FQNEAQ. Trimming took off 2 bases at V and 1 base at J, with 8 bases between the two ends. The CDR3 is 14 amino acids. CDR3 region: CASSLRGANTEAFF. The CDR3 nucleotides read TGTGCCAGCAGCTTAAGGGGGGCGAACACTGAAGCTTTCTTT.

V usage is TRBV18 and J usage is TRBJ2-7, with 9 bases identical to TRBD1. V was pared by 0 bases and J by 5 bases, with 8 bases of the junction left unmatched. The germline V gene has CDR1 KGHSH and CDR2 LQKENI. The CDR3 runs to 16 residues. The CDR3 loop is CASSPPTQGANNEQYF. The CDR3 DNA sequence: TGTGCCAGCTCACCACCGACACAGGGGGCGAATAACGAGCAGTACTTC. Variable domain in full (rest from reference TRBV18 and TRBJ2-7): NAGVMQNPRHLVRRRGQEARLRCSPMKGHSHVYWYRQLPEEGLKFMVYLQKENIIDESGMPKERFSAEFPKEGPSILRIQQVVRGDSAAYFCASSPPTQGANNEQYFGPGTRLTVT.

The rearrangement links TRBV6-6 to TRBJ2-7; D is ambiguous. With 2 bases removed from V and 4 bases from J, the gap between germline ends came to 15 bases. The CDR3 runs 15 residues. Germline CDR1 reads MNHNY; CDR2 reads SVGAGI (reference sequence). The CDR3 spells CASSYKVVVHYEQYF. For the CDR3, the DNA is TGTGCCAGCAGTTACAAGGTGGTCGTTCATTACGAGCAGTACTTC.

The DNA of the CDR3 is TGTGCCAGCAGCACGCAACCGGGGGCGGGTGAGACCCAGTACTTC. Its translation: CASSTQPGAGETQYF. This chain connects TRBV11-2 to TRBJ2-5; D may correspond to TRBD1 or TRBD2 (6 bases each). Germline CDR1 is SGHAT and CDR2 is FQNNGV. The CDR3 spans 15 residues. With 5 bases removed from V and 5 bases from J, the gap between germline ends came to 18 bases.

The chain links TRBV9 to TRBJ2-7; 7 bases map to TRBD2. J lost 7 bases, V lost 3 bases, and 10 bases had no gene match. Per germline, CDR1 SGDLS and CDR2 YYNGEE. This CDR3 region has 14 residues. In DNA form, the CDR3 reads TGTGCCAGCAGCGCCCAAGCGGGGTGGGGGGAGCAGTACTTC. Protein: CASSAQAGWGEQYF. The entire variable domain, with the rest obtained from reference TRBV9 and TRBJ2-7, is as follows: DSGVTQTPKHLITATGQRVTLRCSPRSGDLSVYWYQQSLDQGLQFLIQYYNGEERAKGNILERFSAQQFPDLHSELNLSSLELGDSALYFCASSAQAGWGEQYFGPGTRLTVT.

The chain links TRBV27 to TRBJ2-7, with a weak D call TRBD2 (6 bases). The CDR3 sequence is 15 residues long. With 3 bases removed from V and 1 base from J, the gap between germline ends came to 13 bases. CDR1 is MNHEY, CDR2 SMNVEV, per germline (reference sequence). CDR3 sequence: CASSFHLSGSYEQYF. The CDR3 DNA sequence: TGTGCCAGCAGTTTCCACCTTAGCGGATCCTACGAGCAGTACTTC.

The chain joins TRBV27 to TRBJ1-5, with D perhaps matching TRBD1 (6 bases). V was trimmed by 2 bases and J by 3 bases, leaving 11 bases between them. The CDR3 is 15 residues long. Per germline, CDR1 MNHEY and CDR2 SMNVEV (reference sequence). CDR3 in DNA: TGTGCCAGCAGTTTAGGCAGGGGTTACAATCAGCCCCAGCATTTT. Its protein is CASSLGRGYNQPQHF.

The V and J genes are TRBV4-2 and TRBJ1-1; 7 positions match TRBD1. V was clipped by 4 bases and J by 2 bases; unmatched bases: 10. This CDR3 is 16 amino acids long. The germline gives CDR1 LGHNA, CDR2 YNFKEQ. The CDR3 nucleotides read TGTGCCAGCAGCCTAGATCACAGGGGACACAACACTGAAGCTTTCTTT. This translates into CASSLDHRGHNTEAFF.

The chain carries TRBV7-6 and TRBJ1-4; 7 bases are a match to TRBD1. This CDR3 has 17 amino acids. The V gene's germline CDR1 is SGHVS and CDR2 FNYEAQ. V lost 6 bases, J lost 8 bases, and 18 bases stayed unmatched. DNA of the CDR3: TGTGCCAGCAGTGAGGGGGCGCGGGGTTTGCAGAACGAAAAACTGTTTTTT. Its protein is CASSEGARGLQNEKLFF. Full variable domain (outside the CDR3, taken from reference TRBV7-6 and TRBJ1-4): GAGVSQSPRYKVTKRGQDVALRCDPISGHVSLYWYRQALGQGPEFLTYFNYEAQQDKSGLPNDRFSAERPEGSISTLTIQRTEQRDSAMYRCASSEGARGLQNEKLFFGSGTQLSVL.

The chain couples TRBV5-1 to TRBJ1-6; D might be TRBD1 (5 bases). Germline values: CDR1 SGHRS, CDR2 YFSETQ. The CDR3 is 14 amino acids. Trimming cost V 7 bases and J 6 bases, with 14 bases left between them. The CDR3 DNA reads as TGCGCCAGCCAAACAGGAGGTGGTAATTCACCCCTCCACTTT. Translating gives CASQTGGGNSPLHF.